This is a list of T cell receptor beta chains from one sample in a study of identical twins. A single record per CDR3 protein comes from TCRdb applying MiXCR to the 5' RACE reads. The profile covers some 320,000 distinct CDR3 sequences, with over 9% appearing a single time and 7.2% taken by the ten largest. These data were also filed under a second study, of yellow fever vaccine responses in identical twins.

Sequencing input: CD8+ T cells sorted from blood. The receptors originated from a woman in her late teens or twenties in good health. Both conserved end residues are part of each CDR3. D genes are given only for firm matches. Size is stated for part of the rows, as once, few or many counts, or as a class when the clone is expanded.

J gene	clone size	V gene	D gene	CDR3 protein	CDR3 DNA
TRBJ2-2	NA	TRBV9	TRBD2	CASSAAAGGLTGELFF	TGTGCCAGCAGCGCAGCAGCGGGGGGCCTTACCGGGGAGCTGTTTTTT
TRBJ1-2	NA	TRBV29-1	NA	CSVESSGRNYGYTF	TGCAGCGTTGAAAGTTCAGGGAGAAACTATGGCTACACCTTC
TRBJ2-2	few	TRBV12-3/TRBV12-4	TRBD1	CASISGTGGTSNTGELFF	TGTGCCAGCATCTCCGGGACAGGGGGTACCTCGAACACCGGGGAGCTGTTTTTT
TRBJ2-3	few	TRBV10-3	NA	CAISESGYTRDITPPGTDTQYF	TGTGCCATCAGTGAGTCGGGCTACACGAGGGATATAACGCCTCCGGGCACAGATACGCAGTATTTT
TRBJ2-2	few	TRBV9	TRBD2	CASSVEVTSGGSGELFF	TGTGCCAGCAGCGTAGAGGTCACTAGCGGGGGTTCCGGGGAGCTGTTTTTT
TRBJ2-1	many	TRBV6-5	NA	CASSSGTPGINEQFF	TGTGCCAGCAGTTCCGGGACCCCGGGCATCAATGAGCAGTTCTTC
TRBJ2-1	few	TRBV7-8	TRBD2	CASSSTRGGPYNEQFF	TGTGCCAGCAGCTCGACACGGGGGGGCCCCTACAATGAGCAGTTCTTC
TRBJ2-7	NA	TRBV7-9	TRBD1	CASSLRTGTDYEQYF	TGTGCCAGCAGCCTACGGACAGGCACCGACTACGAGCAGTACTTC
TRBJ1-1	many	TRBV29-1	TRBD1	CSVKGGEVLDTEAFF	TGCAGCGTTAAAGGGGGCGAGGTTTTGGACACTGAAGCTTTCTTT
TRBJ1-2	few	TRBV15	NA	CATSESEFHRDGYTF	TGTGCCACCAGCGAGTCAGAATTCCACAGGGATGGCTACACCTTC
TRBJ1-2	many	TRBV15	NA	CATSREQINYGYTF	TGTGCCACCAGCAGAGAGCAGATTAACTATGGCTACACCTTC
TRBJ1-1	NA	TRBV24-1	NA	CATSDFPQSTEAFF	TGTGCCACCAGTGATTTTCCCCAATCCACTGAAGCTTTCTTT
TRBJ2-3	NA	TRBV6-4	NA	CASSDWGLTSTDTQYF	TGTGCCAGCAGTGACTGGGGCCTAACTAGCACAGATACGCAGTATTTT
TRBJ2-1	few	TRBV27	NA	CASSYAIYNEQFF	TGTGCCAGCAGCTACGCAATTTATAATGAGCAGTTCTTC
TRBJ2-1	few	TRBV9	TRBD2	CASSVVGLAGNEQFF	TGTGCCAGCAGCGTAGTTGGACTAGCGGGGAATGAGCAGTTCTTC
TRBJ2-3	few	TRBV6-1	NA	CASSEDVGQKEYF	TGTGCCAGCAGTGAGGACGTCGGACAAAAAGAGTATTTT
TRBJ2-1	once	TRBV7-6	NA	CASSLAPTSYNEQFF	TGTGCCAGCAGCTTAGCGCCGACCTCCTACAATGAGCAGTTCTTC
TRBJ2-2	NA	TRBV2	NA	CASLIGGVYTGELFF	TGTGCCAGCTTGATAGGGGGAGTATATACCGGGGAGCTGTTTTTT
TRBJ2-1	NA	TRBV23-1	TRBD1	CASSLTGTGAYNEQFF	TGCGCCAGCAGTCTGACCGGGACAGGGGCCTACAATGAGCAGTTCTTC
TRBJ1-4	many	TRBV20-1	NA	CSAEQGFGEKLFF	TGCAGTGCTGAACAGGGTTTTGGTGAAAAACTGTTTTTT
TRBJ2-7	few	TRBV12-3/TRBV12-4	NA	CASSRTGTSILEQYF	TGTGCCAGCAGCCGGACAGGGACTAGTATTCTCGAGCAGTACTTC
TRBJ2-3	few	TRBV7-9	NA	CATRERADTQYF	TGTGCCACCCGGGAGAGGGCAGATACGCAGTATTTT
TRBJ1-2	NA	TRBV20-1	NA	CSARDNTNYGYTF	TGCAGTGCTAGAGACAACACTAACTATGGCTACACCTTC
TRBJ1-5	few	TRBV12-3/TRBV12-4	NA	CASSFEWVDSNQPQHF	TGTGCCAGCAGTTTTGAGTGGGTGGATAGCAATCAGCCCCAGCATTTT
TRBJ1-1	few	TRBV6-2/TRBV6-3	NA	CASSYPNREAFF	TGTGCCAGCAGTTACCCAAACAGAGAAGCTTTCTTT
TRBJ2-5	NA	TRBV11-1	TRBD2	CASSLVGLAGKRLQETQYF	TGTGCCAGCAGCTTAGTAGGACTAGCGGGGAAACGACTACAAGAGACCCAGTACTTC
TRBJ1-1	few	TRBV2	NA	CASTGNEAFF	TGTGCCAGCACCGGGAATGAAGCTTTCTTT
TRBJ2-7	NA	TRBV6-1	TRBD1	CAGGTGDYEQYF	TGTGCCGGCGGGACAGGGGACTACGAGCAGTACTTC
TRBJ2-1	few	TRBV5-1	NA	CASSLSPGDWDEQFF	TGCGCCAGCAGCTTGTCCCCAGGGGACTGGGATGAGCAGTTCTTC
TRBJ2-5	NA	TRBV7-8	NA	CASTLPPSGLETQYF	TGTGCCAGCACCCTACCACCGTCTGGTCTCGAGACCCAGTACTTC
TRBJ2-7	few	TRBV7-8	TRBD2	CASSLSASGPTYEQYF	TGTGCCAGCAGCTTATCTGCTAGCGGTCCAACGTACGAGCAGTACTTC
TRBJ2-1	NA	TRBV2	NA	CASSPGRSPAYNEQFF	TGTGCCAGCAGTCCGGGCCGAAGCCCTGCCTACAATGAGCAGTTCTTC
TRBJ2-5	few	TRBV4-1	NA	CASSQGGVGTQYF	TGCGCCAGCAGCCAGGGCGGGGTCGGGACCCAGTACTTC
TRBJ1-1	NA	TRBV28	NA	CASSFNEAFF	TGTGCCAGCAGTTTCAACGAAGCTTTCTTT
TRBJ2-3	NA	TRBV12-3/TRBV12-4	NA	CASSFRQYTQYF	TGTGCCAGCAGTTTCCGGCAGTATACGCAGTATTTT
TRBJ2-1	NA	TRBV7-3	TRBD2	CASSALAGVGDEQFF	TGTGCCAGCAGCGCTCTAGCGGGAGTGGGCGATGAGCAGTTCTTC
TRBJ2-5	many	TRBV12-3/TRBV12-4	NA	CASNRGGETQYF	TGTGCCAGCAATCGGGGTGGAGAGACCCAGTACTTC
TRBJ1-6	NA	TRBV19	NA	CAKDANNSPLHF	TGTGCGAAGGACGCGAATAATTCACCCCTCCACTTT
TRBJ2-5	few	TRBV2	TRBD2	CASSESSGSEETQYF	TGTGCCAGCAGTGAGTCTAGCGGGTCGGAAGAGACCCAGTACTTC
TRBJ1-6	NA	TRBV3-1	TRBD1	CASSLRTGYNSPLHF	TGTGCCAGCAGCCTCCGGACAGGGTATAATTCACCCCTCCACTTT